Listed here is a single TCR beta chain. Its target is not known. The CDR3 is made up of 15 amino acids. Germline V lookup: CDR1 SGHTA, CDR2 FQGNSA. V was trimmed by 1 base and J by 0 bases, leaving 7 bases between them. Since all of the isolated RNA was reverse transcribed, expressed TCRB transcripts were what got sequenced. TCRdb's copy holds only in-frame clones and misses some; the assay was immunoSEQ multiplex PCR. The table lists roughly 700,000 clones, 13% of them singletons. The data derive from a study of beta chain features in type 1 diabetes. Whole-study findings and limits: The similarity of naive, central memory and Treg TCRB repertoires appeared greater among patients than among healthy donors. In all four CD4+ subsets, TCRB CDR3 length was significantly, moderately reduced in type 1 diabetes. Shorter templates may be favored by PCR, equally so in patients and controls.

All of the sorted populations showed purity greater than 95%. This rearrangement joins TRBV7-2 to TRBJ2-1; unclear D gene. Specimen: naive CD4+ T cells from blood. The TCR comes from a man between 18 and 35 years old with type 1 diabetes. The CDR3: CASSLERSSYNEQFF. CDR3 DNA sequence: TGTGCCAGCAGCTTAGAACGGAGCTCCTACAATGAGCAGTTCTTC.